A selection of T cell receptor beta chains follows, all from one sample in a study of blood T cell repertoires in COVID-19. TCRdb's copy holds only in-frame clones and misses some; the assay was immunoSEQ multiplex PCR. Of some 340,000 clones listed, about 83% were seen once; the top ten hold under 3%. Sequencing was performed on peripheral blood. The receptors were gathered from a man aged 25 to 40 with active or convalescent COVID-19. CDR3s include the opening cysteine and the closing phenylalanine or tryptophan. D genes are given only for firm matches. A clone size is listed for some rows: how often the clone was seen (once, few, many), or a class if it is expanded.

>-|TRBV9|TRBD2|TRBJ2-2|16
TGTGCCAGCAGCGTCAGACTAGCGGGGGACCTCGGGGAGCTGTTTTTT
CASSVRLAGDLGELFF
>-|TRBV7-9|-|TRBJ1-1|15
TGTGCCAGCAGCTTGTACAGCGGAGGAGGAACTGAAGCTTTCTTT
CASSLYSGGGTEAFF
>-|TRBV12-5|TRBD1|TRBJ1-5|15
TGTGCTAGTGGTTTGCCGGGACAGGGCAATCAGCCCCAGCATTTT
CASGLPGQGNQPQHF
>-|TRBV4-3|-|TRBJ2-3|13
TGCGCCAGCAGCGCGGGCATTTCGGATACGCAGTATTTT
CASSAGISDTQYF
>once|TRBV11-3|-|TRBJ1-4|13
TGTGCCAGCGCGGACTCGAGGGATGAAAAACTGTTTTTT
CASADSRDEKLFF
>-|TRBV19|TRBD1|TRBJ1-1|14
TGTGCCAGTAGTGGGACAGGGGCGAGTACTGAAGCTTTCTTT
CASSGTGASTEAFF
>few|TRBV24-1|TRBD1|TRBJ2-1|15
TGTGCCACCAGTGATGCCAGGGGGCCCAACAATGAGCAGTTCTTC
CATSDARGPNNEQFF
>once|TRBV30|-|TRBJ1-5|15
TGTGCCTGGAGTGTAGACAGTAATAGCAATCAGCCCCAGCATTTT
CAWSVDSNSNQPQHF
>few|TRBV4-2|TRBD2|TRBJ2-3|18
TGTGCCAGCAGCCAAGAGGGTGGCCGGCTAGCGGTTGTGGGGGGGCAGTATTTT
CASSQEGGRLAVVGGQYF
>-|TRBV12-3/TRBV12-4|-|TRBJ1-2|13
TGTGCCAGCACTTTGAACGGGCCGGGGGGCTACACCTTC
CASTLNGPGGYTF
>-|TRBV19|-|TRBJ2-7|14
TGTGCCAGTAGTCTAGGACTGCCCTCCTACGAGCAGTACTTC
CASSLGLPSYEQYF
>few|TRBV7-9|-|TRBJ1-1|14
TGTGCCAGCAGCTTCGGAAGGGGCCGGACTGAAGCTTTCTTT
CASSFGRGRTEAFF
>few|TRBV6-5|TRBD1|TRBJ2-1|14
TGTGCCAGCAGCAGACAGGGCTCCTACAATGAGCAGTTCTTC
CASSRQGSYNEQFF
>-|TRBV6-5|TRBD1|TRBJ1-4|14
TGTGCCAGCAGTAGGAGACAGGGGTATGAAAAACTGTTTTTT
CASSRRQGYEKLFF
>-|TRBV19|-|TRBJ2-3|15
TGTGCCAGTAGTCCGAGGCTATCTAGCACAGATACGCAGTATTTT
CASSPRLSSTDTQYF
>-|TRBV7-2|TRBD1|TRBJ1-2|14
TGTGCCAGCAGCCCGTCAGGGGGCCACTATGGCTACACCTTC
CASSPSGGHYGYTF
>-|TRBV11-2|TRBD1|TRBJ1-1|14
TGTGCCAGCAGCCCGGACAGGGAGGTGACTGAAGCTTTCTTT
CASSPDREVTEAFF
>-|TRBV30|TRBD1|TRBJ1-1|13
TGTGCCTGGAGTGTTGGGACAGGTCGTGAAGCTTTCTTT
CAWSVGTGREAFF
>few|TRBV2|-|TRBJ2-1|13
TGTGCCAGCATCTCTCGGGCCTACAATGAGCAGTTCTTC
CASISRAYNEQFF
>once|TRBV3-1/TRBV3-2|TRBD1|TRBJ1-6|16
TGTGCCAGCAGGAGGGGACAGGGGGCTTGGAATTCACCCCTCCACTTT
CASRRGQGAWNSPLHF
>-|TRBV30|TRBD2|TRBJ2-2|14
TGTGCCTGGAGTCGCGGGAGGCTCACCGGGGAGCTGTTTTTT
CAWSRGRLTGELFF
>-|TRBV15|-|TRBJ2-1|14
TGTGCCACCAGCGGGGCCACCGGGGGTAGGGAGCAGTTCTTC
CATSGATGGREQFF
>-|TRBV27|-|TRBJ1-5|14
TGTGCCAGCAGTTTTTCGGGGTCTGTTCAGCCCCAGCATTTT
CASSFSGSVQPQHF
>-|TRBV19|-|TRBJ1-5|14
TGTGCCAGTAGCCTAGTTTATAGCAATCAGCCCCAGCATTTT
CASSLVYSNQPQHF
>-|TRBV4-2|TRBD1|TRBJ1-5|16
TGTGCCAGCAGCCAAGATTACGGACAGGGGGGGCAGCCCCAGCATTTT
CASSQDYGQGGQPQHF
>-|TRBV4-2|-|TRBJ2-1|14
TGTGCCAGCAGCCAAGCAGGCGCAAACAATGAGCAGTTCTTC
CASSQAGANNEQFF
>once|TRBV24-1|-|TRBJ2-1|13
TGTGCCACCAGTGCTACCGTCGGGGGTGAGCAGTTCTTC
CATSATVGGEQFF
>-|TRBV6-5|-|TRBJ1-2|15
TGTGCCAGCAGTACCCCGGGGAGGGAGAACTATGGCTACACCTTC
CASSTPGRENYGYTF
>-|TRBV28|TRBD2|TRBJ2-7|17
TGTGCCAGCAGTCCCTTGTTGGAGCGGGGAGTTTCCTACGAGCAGTACTTC
CASSPLLERGVSYEQYF
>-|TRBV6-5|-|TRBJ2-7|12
TGTGCCAGCAGTTTCCAGGGTTACGAGCAGTACTTC
CASSFQGYEQYF
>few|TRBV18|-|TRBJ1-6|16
TGTGCCAGCTCACCGCCTTCGGGGAGGAATAATTCACCCCTCCACTTT
CASSPPSGRNNSPLHF
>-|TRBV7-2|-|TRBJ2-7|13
TGTGCCAGCAGCTTAGGAGTTCAATACGAGCAGTACTTC
CASSLGVQYEQYF
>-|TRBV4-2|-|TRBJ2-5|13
TGTGCCAGCAGCCAAGCGTATCGGGGGACCCAGTACTTC
CASSQAYRGTQYF
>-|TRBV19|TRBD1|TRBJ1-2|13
TGTGCCAGTCTGGACAGGGGTGGCTATGGCTACACCTTC
CASLDRGGYGYTF
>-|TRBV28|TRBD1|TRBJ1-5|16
TGTGCCAGCAGACTGCCAAGGGGGCCCCAAGAGCAGCCCCAGCATTTT
CASRLPRGPQEQPQHF
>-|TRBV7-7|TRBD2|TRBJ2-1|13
TGTGCCAGCAGCACCGGGGGGTACAATGAGCAGTTCTTC
CASSTGGYNEQFF
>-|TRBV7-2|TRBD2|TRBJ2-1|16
TGTGCCAGCAGCAGCCCGACTAGCTTATCTTTGAATGAGCAGTTCTTC
CASSSPTSLSLNEQFF
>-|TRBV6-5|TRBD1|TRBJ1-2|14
TGTGCCAGCGGACAGGGGGCGGCCTACTATGGCTACACCTTC
CASGQGAAYYGYTF
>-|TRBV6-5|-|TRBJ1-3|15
TGTGCCAGCAGTTACTCTGTCAGGGCTGGAAACACCATATATTTT
CASSYSVRAGNTIYF
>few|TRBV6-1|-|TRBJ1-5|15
TGTGCCAGCAGTGAATGGGAGGGGAGTGGACAGCCCCAGCATTTT
CASSEWEGSGQPQHF
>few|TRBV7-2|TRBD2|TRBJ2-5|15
TGTGCCAGCAGCTTAGGCGGGAGGGCCGAAGAGACCCAGTACTTC
CASSLGGRAEETQYF
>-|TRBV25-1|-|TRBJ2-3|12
TGTGCCAGCAGCAGGGGAACAGATACGCAGTATTTT
CASSRGTDTQYF